These 23 T cell receptor beta chains share one sample of origin, sequenced in a study of OX40 agonist ivuxolimab in advanced cancers. Assay used: immunoSEQ multiplex PCR; TCRdb lists only in-frame clones, some missing. The sample carries roughly 79,000 clones, under 85% recorded once. The sample was CD4+ or CD8+ T cells sorted from blood, taken in a trial of the OX40 agonist ivuxolimab. These receptors came from an adult with an advanced solid tumor such as melanoma, head and neck, liver or kidney cancer.

This clone was counted a few times. The rearrangement links TRBV9 to TRBJ1-3; 7 nucleotides agree with TRBD1. Per the germline V gene, CDR1 is SGDLS and CDR2 is YYNGEE. The CDR3 spans 16 residues. V shed 4 bases and J 0 bases; nucleotides not matched to a gene: 7. The DNA for the CDR3 is TGTGCCAGCAGCTCACGGGACAGCGTCTCTGGAAACACCATATATTTT. This codes for CASSSRDSVSGNTIYF.

The chain couples TRBV11-2 to TRBJ2-5; D not certain. V was trimmed by 0 bases and J by 4 bases, leaving 9 bases between them. This CDR3 is built from 14 residues. Germline CDR1 SGHAT, CDR2 FQNNGV. In DNA, the CDR3 is TGTGCCAGCAGCTTAGATCCCCAAATAGAGACCCAGTACTTC. This gives the protein CASSLDPQIETQYF.

J is TRBJ1-5 and V is TRBV6-1; no definite D call. Per germline, CDR1 MNHNS and CDR2 SASEGT. Trimming removed 7 bases at V and 2 bases at J, with 12 bases between. The CDR3 has 14 residues. The CDR3 DNA is TGTGCCAGCAAGAGGGATAGGGGCAATCAGCCCCAGCATTTT. This gives the protein CASKRDRGNQPQHF.

This chain links TRBV30 with TRBJ2-3; D is unclear. The CDR3 totals 11 residues. In germline, CDR1 is GTSNPN, CDR2 SVGIG (reference sequence). Trimming shortened V by 0 bases and J by 7 bases, and 5 bases separated the two germline ends. CDR3 in amino acids: CAWSVRNTQYF. DNA of the CDR3: TGTGCCTGGAGTGTACGCAATACGCAGTATTTT.

This chain joins TRBV10-3 and TRBJ2-7; the D gene is possibly TRBD2 (5 bases). The germline V gene has CDR1 ENHRY and CDR2 SYGVKD. This CDR3 is built from 13 residues. V dropped 4 bases and J dropped 3 bases, with 10 bases sitting between them. The CDR3: CAISGGNRYEQYF. CDR3 in DNA: TGTGCCATCAGTGGAGGGAATCGCTACGAGCAGTACTTC.

This chain joins TRBV5-1 and TRBJ1-4; D uncertain. In germline, CDR1 is SGHRS, CDR2 YFSETQ. Trimming took off 6 bases at V and 0 bases at J, with 9 bases between the two ends. The CDR3 contains 14 residues. The CDR3 here is CASKIDSTNEKLFF. As DNA, the CDR3 is TGCGCCAGCAAGATCGACTCAACTAATGAAAAACTGTTTTTT.

The chain has TRBV29-1 and TRBJ1-3, with 8 positions matching TRBD1. The J segment lost 0 bases and the V segment lost 3 bases, leaving 1 base of the junction unmatched. Germline V lookup: CDR1 SQVTM, CDR2 ANQGSEA. This CDR3 spans 14 amino acids. This CDR3 reads CSVDGQGSGNTIYF. CDR3 in DNA: TGCAGCGTTGACGGACAGGGCTCTGGAAACACCATATATTTT.

The chain uses TRBV6-5 and TRBJ1-2, with D perhaps matching TRBD1 (5 bases). Trimming removed 5 bases at V and 6 bases at J, with 10 bases between. The CDR3 has 12 amino acids. CDR1 and CDR2 from the germline V gene are MNHEY and SVGAGI. The CDR3 DNA follows: TGTGCCAGCAGTGAGCAGGGAGATGGCTACACCTTC. It encodes CASSEQGDGYTF.

The chain combines TRBV27 with TRBJ1-6; D not resolved. V dropped 6 bases and J dropped 11 bases, with 14 bases sitting between them. In germline, CDR1 is MNHEY, CDR2 SMNVEV (reference sequence). This CDR3 has 13 amino acids. CDR3 in DNA: TGTGCCAGCAGCCCGCCACTATTGGCACCCCTCCACTTT. Encoded protein: CASSPPLLAPLHF.

The chain has TRBV6-1 and TRBJ2-3; 7 nucleotides align to TRBD1. From germline, CDR1 is MNHNS and CDR2 SASEGT. The junction had 4 bases not matched to a gene; V was cut back by 6 bases and J by 1 base. The CDR3 has 14 residues. The DNA of the CDR3 is TGTGCCAGCAGGGACGGACAGGGCACAGATACGCAGTATTTT. Encoded protein: CASRDGQGTDTQYF.

The chain couples TRBV10-3 to TRBJ1-2; 9 nucleotides align to TRBD1. The CDR3 runs to 13 residues. The junction had 2 bases not matched to a gene; V was cut back by 6 bases and J by 3 bases. The germline V gene has CDR1 ENHRY and CDR2 SYGVKD. The CDR3 loop reads CAIRDRGDYGYTF. The CDR3 DNA reads as TGTGCCATCAGGGACAGGGGCGACTATGGCTACACCTTC.

V usage is TRBV28 and J usage is TRBJ2-7; 11 nucleotides align to TRBD1. The length of the CDR3 is 15 residues. After removal of 2 bases from V and 6 bases from J, the junction contained 6 bases not matched to a gene. Germline V gives CDR1 MDHEN, CDR2 SYDVKM. The CDR3 loop is CASSLAGTGGREQYF. The CDR3 bases are TGTGCCAGCAGTTTAGCAGGGACAGGGGGACGCGAGCAGTACTTC.

This sequence joins TRBV5-1 and TRBJ2-3, with TRBD2 matching over 15 bases. This CDR3 contains 15 residues. V lost 4 bases, J lost 5 bases, and 2 bases stayed unmatched. From germline, CDR1 is SGHRS and CDR2 YFSETQ. DNA for the CDR3: TGCGCCAGCAGCGGACTAGCGGGGGGGTTAGATACGCAGTATTTT. Protein: CASSGLAGGLDTQYF.

The chain uses TRBV30 and TRBJ1-4; TRBD1 matches 7 bases. There are 13 residues in the CDR3. Germline values: CDR1 GTSNPN, CDR2 SVGIG (reference sequence). The J segment lost 13 bases and the V segment lost 0 bases, leaving 8 bases of the junction unmatched. CDR3 nucleotides: TGTGCCTGGAGTGTCGGGACAGACAACAGACTGTTTTTT. Its protein product is CAWSVGTDNRLFF.

V is TRBV7-7 and J is TRBJ2-1; TRBD2 aligns across 14 bases. This CDR3 is built from 18 residues. Germline V lookup: CDR1 SSHAT, CDR2 FNYEAQ (reference sequence). The V segment lost 5 bases and the J segment 5 bases; nucleotides outside the gene matches: 11. The CDR3 region has the DNA TGTGCCAGCAGCCTGGGACTAGCGGGAGTAGTAGGGGACAATGAGCAGTTCTTC. This codes for CASSLGLAGVVGDNEQFF.

For the CDR3, the DNA is TGTGCCAGCAGTGCCTTAGAGTTGGCCGAGCAGTACTTC. This encodes CASSALELAEQYF. The V and J genes are TRBV6-5 and TRBJ2-7; D remains ambiguous. CDR1 is MNHEY and CDR2 is SVGAGI in the germline V gene. This CDR3 region has 13 residues. Between the trimmed V and J ends, which lost 5 bases and 6 bases, there was a span of 14 bases.

This rearrangement joins TRBV28 to TRBJ2-7; D possibly corresponds to TRBD1 (6 bases). V lost 6 bases, J lost 3 bases, and 12 bases lay in between. The CDR3 consists of 13 residues. Germline V gene lookup returns CDR1 MDHEN and CDR2 SYDVKM. The DNA of the CDR3 is TGTGCCAGCAGACAGGGTGCTAGCTACGAGCAGTACTTC. Protein product: CASRQGASYEQYF.

The V call is TRBV7-2, the J call TRBJ1-1, with D unclear. The V gene's germline CDR1 is SGHTA and CDR2 FQGNSA. The ends were cut back, 1 base at V and 2 bases at J, with 14 bases in the middle. CDR3 size: 16 residues. For the CDR3, the DNA is TGTGCCAGCAGCTTAGTGGGATCCGCCAGCAACACTGAAGCTTTCTTT. Translated: CASSLVGSASNTEAFF.

The chain recombines TRBV9 with TRBJ2-7, with D unresolved. V dropped 2 bases and J dropped 0 bases, with 9 bases sitting between them. CDR3 length: 14 amino acids. Germline V gives CDR1 SGDLS, CDR2 YYNGEE. CDR3 bases: TGTGCCAGCAGCGTGAGCTATACCTCCTACGAGCAGTACTTC. Amino acids: CASSVSYTSYEQYF.

The chain joins TRBV6-1 to TRBJ1-5; D is unclear. The CDR3 contains 14 residues. V lost 4 bases to trimming and J lost 0 bases, with 7 bases between them. Germline lookup yields CDR1 MNHNS and CDR2 SASEGT. The CDR3 protein is CASSGLYSNQPQHF. The DNA for the CDR3 is TGTGCCAGCAGTGGACTATATAGCAATCAGCCCCAGCATTTT.

This chain connects TRBV6-5 to TRBJ2-7, with D unclear. This CDR3 region has 15 residues. Deletions cut 0 bases from V and 2 bases from J, with 11 bases between. Germline V gene sequence: CDR1 MNHEY, CDR2 SVGAGI. CDR3 nucleotides: TGTGCCAGCAGTTACTCGCAGGCATCTACCTACGAGCAGTACTTC. Protein sequence: CASSYSQASTYEQYF.

This clone came up once. The chain is built from TRBV19 and TRBJ1-2; D not certain. CDR3 size: 13 residues. Trimming stripped 5 bases from V and 7 bases from J, with 14 bases between. CDR1 is LNHDA, CDR2 SQIVND, per germline (reference sequence). The CDR3 sequence is CASSFSSAGGYTF. The CDR3 DNA sequence: TGTGCCAGTAGTTTCTCGTCTGCGGGTGGCTACACCTTC. The whole variable domain, remainder taken from reference TRBV19 and TRBJ1-2, is DGGITQSPKYLFRKEGQNVTLSCEQNLNHDAMYWYRQDPGQGLRLIYYSQIVNDFQKGDIAEGYSVSREKKESFPLTVTSAQKNPTAFYLCASSFSSAGGYTFGSGTRLTVV.

The V gene is TRBV7-8, the J gene TRBJ2-1, with 12 bases identical to TRBD2. CDR1 is SGHVS and CDR2 is FQNEAQ in the germline V gene. This CDR3 region has 19 residues. Trimming took 1 base from V and 5 from J; bases not matched to a gene: 12. The CDR3 is CASSLGSRGLAGLNNEQFF. CDR3 DNA: TGTGCCAGCAGCTTAGGCAGCCGAGGACTAGCGGGGCTAAACAATGAGCAGTTCTTC.